One sample yielded the 2 T cell receptor beta chains listed below, sequenced in a study of T cells in Graves' hyperthyroidism and ophthalmopathy. Template material for amplifying TCR beta CDR3 regions consisted of RNA transcripts. Using the HTBI primer set, a first-round RT-PCR was run on the TCR CDR3. TCRdb fed the multiplex PCR reads into MiXCR, producing one record per CDR3 protein. The sample lists some 350,000 distinct CDR3 sequences, roughly 13% occurring once. The specimen was blood. These receptors were obtained from a woman aged 35 to 49 with Graves' ophthalmopathy.

This clonotype was detected only a few times. The junction shows a germline mismatch at one end, possibly a read error. The chain links TRBV3-1 to TRBJ2-6, with D hard to call. The germline V gene has CDR1 LGHDT and CDR2 YNNKEL (reference sequence). This CDR3 region has 16 residues. CDR3 DNA: TGTGCCAGCAGCCAAGGGAAACTATCTGGTGCCAACGTCCTGACTTTC. This codes for CASSQGKLSGANVLTF.

Ten or more counts support this clonotype. The genes are TRBV7-2 and TRBJ1-6; no reliable D call. The CDR3 has 13 residues. V shed 1 base and J shed 10 bases, with 8 bases lying between them. The germline V gene has CDR1 SGHTA and CDR2 FQGNSA. This CDR3 is CASSLEEGSPLHF. The DNA of the CDR3 is TGTGCCAGCAGCTTAGAGGAAGGATCACCCCTCCACTTT.